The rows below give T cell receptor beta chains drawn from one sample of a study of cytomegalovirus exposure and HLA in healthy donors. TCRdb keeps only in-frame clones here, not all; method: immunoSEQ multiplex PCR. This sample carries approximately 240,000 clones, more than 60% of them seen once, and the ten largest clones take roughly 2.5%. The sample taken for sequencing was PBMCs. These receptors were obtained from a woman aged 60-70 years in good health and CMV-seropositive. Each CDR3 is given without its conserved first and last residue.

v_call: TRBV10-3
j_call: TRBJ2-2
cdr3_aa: AISETLAGGSTGELF

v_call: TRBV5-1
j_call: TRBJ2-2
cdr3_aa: ASSGRTDTGELF

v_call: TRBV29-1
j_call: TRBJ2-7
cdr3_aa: SVAGTDILSYEQY

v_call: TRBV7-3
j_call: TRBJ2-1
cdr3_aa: ASSRTSGGYNEQF

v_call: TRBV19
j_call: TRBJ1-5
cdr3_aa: ASSILQGARNQPQH

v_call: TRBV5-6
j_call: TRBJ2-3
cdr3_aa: ASSLELKGLLITDTQY

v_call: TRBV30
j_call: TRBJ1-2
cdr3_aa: AWSPGALAGGYT

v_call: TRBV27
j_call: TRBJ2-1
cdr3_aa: ATLRRAASYNEQF

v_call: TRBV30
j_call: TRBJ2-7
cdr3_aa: AFTRSYEQY

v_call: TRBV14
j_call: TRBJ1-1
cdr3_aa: ASSQEWSTEAF

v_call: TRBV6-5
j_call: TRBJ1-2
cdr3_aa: ASSYSYEAQGYT

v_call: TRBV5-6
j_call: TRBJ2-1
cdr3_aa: ASSLVLAGGAGDNEQF

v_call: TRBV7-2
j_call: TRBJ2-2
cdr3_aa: ASSHSGPVTGELF

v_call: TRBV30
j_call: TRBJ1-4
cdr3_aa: AWSFGNLGHGKLF

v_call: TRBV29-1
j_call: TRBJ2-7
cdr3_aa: SVDRGYEQY

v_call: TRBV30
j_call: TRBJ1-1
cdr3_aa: AWNGDQGVNTEAF

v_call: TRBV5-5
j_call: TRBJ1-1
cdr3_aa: ASSFGQNTEAF

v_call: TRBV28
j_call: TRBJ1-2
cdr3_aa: ASYSGLAYT

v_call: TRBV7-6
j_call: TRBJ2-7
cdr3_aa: ASSTRTGSYEQY

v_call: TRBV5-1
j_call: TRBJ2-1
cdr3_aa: ASSPLIRDRSSREF

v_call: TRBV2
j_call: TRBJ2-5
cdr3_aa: ASSPTGGGNSQY

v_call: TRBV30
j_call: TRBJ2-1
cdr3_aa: AWNSGNEQF

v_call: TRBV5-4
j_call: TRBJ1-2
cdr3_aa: ASSDNTNYGYT

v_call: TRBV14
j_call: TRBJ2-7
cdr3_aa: ASSQDFLAINEQY

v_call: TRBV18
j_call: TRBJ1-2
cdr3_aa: ASSPSGGNYGYT

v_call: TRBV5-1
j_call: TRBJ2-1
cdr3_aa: ASSPTLTPDEQF

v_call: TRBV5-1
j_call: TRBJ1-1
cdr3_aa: ASSPEGGTEAF

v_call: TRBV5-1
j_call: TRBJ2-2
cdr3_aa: AGSLSGGELF

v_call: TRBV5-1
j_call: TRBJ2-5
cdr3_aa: ASSLLAGTVQETQY

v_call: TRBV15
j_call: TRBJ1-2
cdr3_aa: ATSRDQRDGYT

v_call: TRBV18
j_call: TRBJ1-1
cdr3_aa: ASSPPMQGSSEAF

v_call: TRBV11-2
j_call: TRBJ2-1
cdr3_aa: ASSSFSGPEQF

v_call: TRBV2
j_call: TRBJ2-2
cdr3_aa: ASLPEANTGELF

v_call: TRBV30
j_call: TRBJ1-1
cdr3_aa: AWSRRDRDTEAF

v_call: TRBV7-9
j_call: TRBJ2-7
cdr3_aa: ASSLAGTSSYEQY

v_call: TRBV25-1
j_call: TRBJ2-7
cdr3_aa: ASSPSGVEQY

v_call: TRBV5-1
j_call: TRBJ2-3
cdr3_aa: ASSRLGRVGTDTQY

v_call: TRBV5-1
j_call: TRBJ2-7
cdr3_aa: ASSVSGTSGYEQY

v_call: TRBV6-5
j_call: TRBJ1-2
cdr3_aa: ASSYSRAAGYT

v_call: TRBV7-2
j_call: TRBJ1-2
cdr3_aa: ASSISGTALYGYT

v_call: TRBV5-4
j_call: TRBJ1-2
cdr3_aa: ASSLVRDYGYT

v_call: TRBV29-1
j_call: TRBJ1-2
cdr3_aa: SVETRQGSSGYT

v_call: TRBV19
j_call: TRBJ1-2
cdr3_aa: ASSIGYGPVGYT

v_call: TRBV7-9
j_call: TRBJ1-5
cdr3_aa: ASSLGDFAGGQPQH

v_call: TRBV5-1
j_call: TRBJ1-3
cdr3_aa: ASSLRGGSSSGNTIY

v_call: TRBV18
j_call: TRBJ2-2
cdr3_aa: ASSPLGSSTGELF

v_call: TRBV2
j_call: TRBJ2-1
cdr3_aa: ASSALASGGAAEQF

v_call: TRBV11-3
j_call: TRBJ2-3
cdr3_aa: ASSKGLSTDTQY

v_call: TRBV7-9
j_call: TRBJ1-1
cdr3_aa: ASSFSSGTEAF

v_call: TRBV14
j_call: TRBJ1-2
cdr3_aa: ASSQGRDYGYT

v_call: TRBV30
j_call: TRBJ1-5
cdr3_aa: AWRPAGESNQPQH

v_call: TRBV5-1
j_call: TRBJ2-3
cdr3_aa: ASSSAGTRFTDTQY

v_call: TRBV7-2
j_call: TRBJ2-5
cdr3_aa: ASSSIRVETQY

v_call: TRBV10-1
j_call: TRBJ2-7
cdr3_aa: ASSPDRITYEQY

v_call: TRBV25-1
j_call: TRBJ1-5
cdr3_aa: ASSEGQTSNQPQH

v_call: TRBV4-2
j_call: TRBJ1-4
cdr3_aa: ASSQPLQTGAGNEKLF

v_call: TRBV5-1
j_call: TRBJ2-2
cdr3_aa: ASSLLLPNTGELF

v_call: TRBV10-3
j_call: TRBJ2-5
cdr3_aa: AISESKRGGWETQY